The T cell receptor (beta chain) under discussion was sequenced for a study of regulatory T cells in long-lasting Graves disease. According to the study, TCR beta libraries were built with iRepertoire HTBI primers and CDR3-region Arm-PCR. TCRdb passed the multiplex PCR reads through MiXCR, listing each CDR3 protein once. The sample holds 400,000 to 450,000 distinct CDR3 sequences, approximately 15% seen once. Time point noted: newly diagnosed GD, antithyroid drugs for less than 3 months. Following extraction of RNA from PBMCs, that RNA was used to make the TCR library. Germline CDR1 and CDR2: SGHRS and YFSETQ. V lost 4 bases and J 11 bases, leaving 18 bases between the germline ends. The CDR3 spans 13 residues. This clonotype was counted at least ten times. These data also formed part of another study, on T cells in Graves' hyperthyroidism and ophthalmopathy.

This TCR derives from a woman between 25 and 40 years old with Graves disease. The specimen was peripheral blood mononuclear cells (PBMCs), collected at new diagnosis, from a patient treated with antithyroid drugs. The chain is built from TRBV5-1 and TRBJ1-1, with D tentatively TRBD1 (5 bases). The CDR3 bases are TGCGCCAGCAGCGACTTGGCAGGGACTCCGGCTTTCTTT. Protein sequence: CASSDLAGTPAFF.